Following are 32 T cell receptor beta chains from one sample sequenced in a study of T-cell reconstitution after alpha-beta-depleted transplantation in children (dated by TCRdb to 2015 to 2016). What this sample's treatment or condition label stands for: allogeneic hematopoietic cell transplantation with graft depleted of TCRalphabeta T cells and CD19 B cells. Library construction relied on PCR. The sample was run on an Illumina HiSeq 2500. TCR library preparation used molecular barcoding, with unique molecular identifiers applied to normalize quantification of the TCRbeta repertoire. TCRdb took the public reads, trimmed them with fastp at Q25, ran MiXCR for clone calling and kept in-frame beta chains. Identical CDR3 protein sequences are pooled into one entry, listed with their most common genes and DNA. This sample gives 150,000 to 200,000 distinct CDR3 sequences in total; approximately 6% of them show up just once. The top ten hold approximately 4.1% of the sample.

The material was PBMCs, obtained before TCRalphabeta/CD19-depleted stem cell transplant. The receptors originated from a girl under three years old with combined immunodeficiency, due to receive a stem cell transplant.

This clonotype was recorded many times. The V gene is TRBV5-8, the J gene TRBJ2-7, with 7 bases lining up with TRBD2. CDR3 size: 12 residues. V trimming: 8 bases; J trimming: 2 bases; junction bases outside the gene matches: 4. Germline values: CDR1 SGHTS, CDR2 YDEGEE. CDR3 residues: CASRGVPYEQYF. In nucleotides, the CDR3 is TGTGCCAGTCGGGGGGTCCCCTACGAGCAGTACTTC.

In this sample, this clonotype turned up many times. The chain couples TRBV4-3 to TRBJ1-5; TRBD1 aligns across 8 bases. CDR1 and CDR2 from the germline V gene are LGHNA and YSLEER. This CDR3 has 15 amino acids. V lost 0 bases to trimming and J lost 7 bases; unmatched junction nucleotides: 5. CDR3 sequence (DNA): TGCGCCAGCAGCCAAGACTGGACAGGGACGCAGCCCCAGCATTTT. This codes for CASSQDWTGTQPQHF.

This clonotype was recorded many times. This chain uses TRBV2 with TRBJ2-1, with D possibly being TRBD2 (5 bases). Trimming took off 2 bases at V and 1 base at J, with 9 bases between the two ends. The germline V gene encodes CDR1 SNHLY and CDR2 FYNNEI. The CDR3 spans 15 residues. CDR3 sequence: CASSETGRSYNEQFF. The CDR3 coding sequence is TGTGCCAGCAGTGAAACGGGAAGGTCCTACAATGAGCAGTTCTTC. The full variable domain, in which reference TRBV2 and TRBJ2-1 provide the parts outside the CDR3, is EPEVTQTPSHQVTQMGQEVILRCVPISNHLYFYWYRQILGQKVEFLVSFYNNEISEKSEIFDDQFSVERPDGSNFTLKIRSTKLEDSAMYFCASSETGRSYNEQFFGPGTRLTVL.

The table lists this clonotype with many counts. The rearrangement joins TRBV9 to TRBJ2-1; D possibly matches TRBD1 or TRBD2 (6 bases each). Per germline, CDR1 SGDLS and CDR2 YYNGEE. The CDR3 totals 15 residues. The V gene lost 0 bases and the J gene lost 6 bases, with 13 bases spanning the gap. CDR3 sequence reads: CASSVVGEGGNEQFF. DNA of the CDR3: TGTGCCAGCAGCGTAGTGGGCGAGGGGGGCAATGAGCAGTTCTTC.

This clonotype was observed at least ten times. This chain links TRBV4-2 with TRBJ2-3; 9 bases are a match to TRBD2. The J segment lost 4 bases and the V segment lost 3 bases, leaving 11 bases of the junction unmatched. The germline V gene has CDR1 LGHNA and CDR2 YNFKEQ. The CDR3 is 17 amino acids. The DNA of the CDR3 is TGTGCCAGCAGCCATCCTCCGGGACTAGCATCAGCAGATACGCAGTATTTT. The encoded protein is CASSHPPGLASADTQYF.

This clonotype was counted at least ten times. The chain combines TRBV4-2 with TRBJ2-3; 9 bases are a match to TRBD2. In germline, CDR1 is LGHNA, CDR2 YNFKEQ. Trimming cost V 3 bases and J 6 bases; bases outside gene matches: 10. CDR3 length: 16 residues. This CDR3 reads CASSHLGGGALDTQYF. For the CDR3, the DNA is TGTGCCAGCAGCCATCTCGGCGGGGGGGCCTTGGATACGCAGTATTTT.

The chain uses TRBV4-2 and TRBJ2-6; perhaps D is TRBD1 or TRBD2 (6 bases each). The CDR3 consists of 21 residues. V was pared by 4 bases and J by 0 bases, with 25 bases between. Germline assignment: CDR1 LGHNA and CDR2 YNFKEQ. The CDR3 DNA follows: TGTGCCAGCAGCCCGGGGGTTGACAGGCCACTCAGTTACTCTGGGGCCAACGTCCTGACTTTC. It translates to CASSPGVDRPLSYSGANVLTF.

Ten or more counts support this clonotype. The chain carries TRBV12-3 or TRBV12-4 and TRBJ2-1; D is perhaps TRBD1 (6 bases). V gave up 5 bases and J gave up 9 bases, with 14 bases separating them. The CDR3 length is 13 residues. CDR3 coding DNA: TGTGCCAGCAGTCCCACAGGGCCCACTGAGCAGTTCTTC. Its protein product is CASSPTGPTEQFF.

In its sample, this clonotype was seen many times. This sequence joins TRBV12-3 or TRBV12-4 and TRBJ2-2; D is unclear. The length of the CDR3 is 12 residues. V lost 5 bases and J lost 6, with 7 bases in between. CDR3 bases: TGTGCCAGCAGTAGGCGCGCCGGGGAGCTGTTTTTT. Its protein is CASSRRAGELFF.

The sample holds many counts of this clonotype. This chain connects TRBV20-1 to TRBJ1-1; D is undetermined. This CDR3 is built from 13 residues. V was shortened by 3 bases and J by 5 bases, with 13 bases between the two germline ends. Germline CDR1 is DFQATT and CDR2 is SNEGSKA (reference sequence). The CDR3 reads CSARAEPGTEAFF. The CDR3 nucleotides are TGCAGTGCTAGGGCAGAACCGGGTACTGAAGCTTTCTTT.

This clonotype came up many times. V is TRBV7-6 and J is TRBJ2-7, with 8 bases that match TRBD1. J lost 9 bases, V lost 5 bases, and 6 bases had no gene match. Germline lookup yields CDR1 SGHVS and CDR2 FNYEAQ. This CDR3 contains 12 residues. The DNA for the CDR3 is TGTGCCAGCAGCACCGAACAGGGGGTGCAGTACTTC. Protein sequence: CASSTEQGVQYF.

The table lists this clonotype with many counts. The chain couples TRBV12-5 to TRBJ1-5, with unresolved D. This CDR3 spans 13 amino acids. Germline values: CDR1 LGHNT, CDR2 FRNRAP. V was cut by 1 base and J by 1 base, with 2 bases left in between. The CDR3 region has the DNA TGTGCTAGTGGTTTGGGAAGCAATCAGCCCCAGCATTTT. Protein product: CASGLGSNQPQHF.

This clonotype was recorded many times. V and J are TRBV2 and TRBJ2-1, with D uncertain. The CDR3 consists of 12 residues. The V end was cut by 4 bases, the J end by 10 bases, with 11 bases between. Germline V gene lookup returns CDR1 SNHLY and CDR2 FYNNEI. The DNA for the CDR3 is TGTGCCAGCAGTGTGAGTGGTATAGAGCAGTTCTTC. Protein sequence: CASSVSGIEQFF.

This clonotype was recorded many times. This sequence joins TRBV6-2 or TRBV6-3 and TRBJ1-2; 7 positions match TRBD1. The CDR3 extends over 14 amino acids. V trimming: 6 bases; J trimming: 8 bases; junction bases outside the gene matches: 12. Germline-derived CDR1 and CDR2 are MNHEY and SVGEGT. CDR3 in DNA: TGTGCCAGCAGGGCCCTCTACAGGGACAGAGGCTACACCTTC. Translating it yields CASRALYRDRGYTF.

With regard to this clonotype: One end of the junction does not line up with germline, which may come from a read error. The genes are TRBV4-1 and TRBJ2-7; 7 bases agree with TRBD1. The V gene's germline CDR1 is MGHRA and CDR2 YSYEKL. The CDR3 contains 14 residues. The CDR3 loop reads CASGLGTAFYEQYF. DNA of the CDR3: TGTGCCAGCGGCCTGGGGACAGCCTTCTACGAGCAGTACTTC.

Many counts were recorded for this clonotype. The chain joins TRBV21-1 to TRBJ1-5; no DNA check was done on the table's D call, TRBD1. TRBV21-1 is a listed pseudogene. The CDR3 is 13 residues long. Written as DNA, the CDR3 is TGTGCCATCCGAATCGACGGGGGCTTGCCCCAGCATTTT. It encodes CAIRIDGGLPQHF.

This clonotype was detected many times. The chain links TRBV6-2 or TRBV6-3 to TRBJ1-6; maybe TRBD1 (6 bases). The ends were cut back, 8 bases at V and 5 bases at J, with 16 bases in the middle. The CDR3 length is 15 residues. The germline gives CDR1 MNHEY, CDR2 SVGEGT. The CDR3, as DNA: TGTGCCAGCTTCCTGACAGGAGGTGATAATTCACCCCTCCACTTT. Translated, it gives CASFLTGGDNSPLHF.

This clonotype was observed at least ten times. The J gene is TRBJ2-7, the V gene TRBV12-3 or TRBV12-4; 10 bases agree with TRBD1. The CDR3 has 15 amino acids. V lost 4 bases and J lost 1; bases outside the gene matches: 4. CDR3 residues: CASSSGTGVSYEQYF. The CDR3 nucleotides are TGTGCCAGCAGTTCCGGGACAGGGGTATCCTACGAGCAGTACTTC.

In its sample, this clonotype was seen many times. The gene calls are TRBV27 and TRBJ2-7; D unresolved. CDR1 MNHEY and CDR2 SMNVEV come from the germline V gene (reference sequence). This CDR3 comprises 14 residues. V was clipped by 0 bases and J by 0 bases, with 6 bases between them. In DNA, the CDR3 is TGTGCCAGCAGTTTATCCTCGAGCTCCTACGAGCAGTACTTC. It encodes CASSLSSSSYEQYF.

The chain combines TRBV12-3 or TRBV12-4 with TRBJ2-3, with 14 bases aligning to TRBD2. The CDR3 is 18 amino acids. V was clipped by 5 bases and J by 2 bases; unmatched bases: 9. The CDR3 nucleotides read TGTGCCAGCAGTCCTCCGGGACTAGCGGGGGCGATCACAGATACGCAGTATTTT. Translation gives CASSPPGLAGAITDTQYF.

This clonotype was counted ten times or more. This chain joins TRBV24-1 and TRBJ1-1; D remains ambiguous. V dropped 8 bases and J dropped 7 bases, with 10 bases sitting between them. The germline gives CDR1 KGHDR, CDR2 SFDVKD. The CDR3 runs 11 residues. CDR3 nucleotide sequence: TGTGCCACCATCGGAGATGGTGAAGCTTTCTTT. This encodes CATIGDGEAFF.

This clonotype came up many times. The V and J genes are TRBV9 and TRBJ2-5; 7 positions match TRBD2. Germline CDR1 SGDLS, CDR2 YYNGEE. Germline trimming cut 3 bases from V and 2 bases from J; bases unmatched to any gene: 1. The CDR3 is made up of 13 amino acids. CDR3 sequence: CASSGTRQETQYF. DNA of the CDR3: TGTGCCAGCAGCGGGACTAGACAAGAGACCCAGTACTTC.

This clonotype was detected a few times. The rearrangement uses TRBV11-2 and TRBJ2-1; D gene uncertain. This CDR3 is 13 amino acids long. Looked up from germline, CDR1 is SGHAT and CDR2 is FQNNGV. Trimming took off 0 bases at V and 10 bases at J, with 10 bases between the two ends. CDR3 in DNA: TGTGCCAGCAGCTTAGAACCCCTCTGGGAGCAGTTCTTC. Translated: CASSLEPLWEQFF. The variable domain in full, completed from reference TRBV11-2 and TRBJ2-1, reads EAGVAQSPRYKIIEKRQSVAFWCNPISGHATLYWYQQILGQGPKLLIQFQNNGVVDDSQLPKDRFSAERLKGVDSTLKIQPAKLEDSAVYLCASSLEPLWEQFFGPGTRLTVL.

The table lists this clonotype with many counts. The V and J genes are TRBV12-3 or TRBV12-4 and TRBJ1-1; possibly TRBD1 for D (6 bases). The CDR3 extends over 12 amino acids. The ends were cut back, 6 bases at V and 3 bases at J, with 8 bases in the middle. The CDR3 is CASRGQYTEAFF. The CDR3 DNA reads as TGTGCCAGCAGAGGACAGTACACTGAAGCTTTCTTT.

There are many counts of this clonotype. This sequence joins TRBV29-1 and TRBJ2-7; 11 nucleotides match TRBD1. The CDR3 length is 14 residues. Trimming took 5 bases from V and 4 from J; bases not matched to a gene: 7. Per germline, CDR1 SQVTM and CDR2 ANQGSEA. CDR3 sequence: CSVRLGQGAYEQYF. DNA for the CDR3: TGCAGCGTTCGCTTAGGACAGGGGGCGTACGAGCAGTACTTC.

J is TRBJ2-5 and V is TRBV2; 8 positions match TRBD2. The ends lost 5 bases at V and 7 bases at J; junction bases unmatched: 9. The CDR3 has 14 amino acids. Germline lookup yields CDR1 SNHLY and CDR2 FYNNEI. DNA of the CDR3: TGTGCCAGCAGTTTTACAGCGGGAGATGTGACCCAGTACTTC. Its protein is CASSFTAGDVTQYF.

This clonotype was recorded many times. The rearrangement links TRBV7-2 to TRBJ2-5; no firm D call. This CDR3 has 15 residues. Deletions cut 5 bases from V and 0 bases from J, with 13 bases between. Per germline, CDR1 SGHTA and CDR2 FQGNSA. The CDR3 nucleotides read TGTGCCAGCAGCCCCAGTATTTTGTACCAAGAGACCCAGTACTTC. It codes for CASSPSILYQETQYF.

In this sample, this clonotype turned up a few times. The chain carries TRBV5-5 and TRBJ2-3, with 9 bases lining up with TRBD1. V trimming: 0 bases; J trimming: 1 base; junction bases outside the gene matches: 3. The CDR3 runs to 16 residues. Germline V gene data show CDR1 as SGHKS and CDR2 as YYEKEE (reference sequence). In DNA, the CDR3 is TGTGCCAGCAGCTTGGCAAGGACAGGGGGCACAGATACGCAGTATTTT. It is translated as CASSLARTGGTDTQYF.

There are many counts of this clonotype. The chain employs TRBV6-1 and TRBJ1-4, with D perhaps TRBD1 (6 bases). Germline assignment: CDR1 MNHNS and CDR2 SASEGT. The CDR3 extends over 17 amino acids. Deletions cut 5 bases from V and 2 bases from J, with 18 bases between. The CDR3 sequence is CASSPGTRIFTNEKLFF. Here the CDR3 DNA reads TGTGCCAGCAGTCCCGGGACAAGAATTTTCACTAATGAAAAACTGTTTTTT.

Ten or more counts support this clonotype. The chain joins TRBV12-3 or TRBV12-4 to TRBJ2-2, with TRBD2 identical over 11 bases. This CDR3 has 16 amino acids. V lost 6 bases, J lost 7 bases, and 10 bases stayed unmatched. CDR3 DNA sequence: TGTGCCAGCAGACTTAGCGGGAGGGCCGGGAGCGGGGAGCTGTTTTTT. Residues: CASRLSGRAGSGELFF.

This clonotype has a count of ten or more. The V call is TRBV30, the J call TRBJ2-1; either TRBD1 or TRBD2 may fit D (5 bases each). This CDR3 is 14 amino acids long. CDR1 GTSNPN and CDR2 SVGIG come from the germline V gene (reference sequence). V was cut by 0 bases and J by 5 bases, with 11 bases left in between. As DNA, the CDR3 is TGTGCCTGGAGTGTGGGGGTGGGGAACAATGAGCAGTTCTTC. Translated, it gives CAWSVGVGNNEQFF. Full variable domain (rest looked up from reference TRBV30 and TRBJ2-1): SQTIHQWPATLVQPVGSPLSLECTVEGTSNPNLYWYRQAAGRGLQLLFYSVGIGQISSEVPQNLSASRPQDRQFILSSKKLLLSDSGFYLCAWSVGVGNNEQFFGPGTRLTVL.

This clonotype was seen repeatedly, ten times or more. The chain couples TRBV12-3 or TRBV12-4 to TRBJ1-2; 10 bases line up with TRBD1. The V and J ends lost 3 bases and 6 bases, in that order; junction bases with no gene match: 4. CDR3 length equals 14 residues. The CDR3: CASSLGQGYDGYTF. In DNA, the CDR3 is TGTGCCAGCAGTTTGGGACAGGGGTACGATGGCTACACCTTC.